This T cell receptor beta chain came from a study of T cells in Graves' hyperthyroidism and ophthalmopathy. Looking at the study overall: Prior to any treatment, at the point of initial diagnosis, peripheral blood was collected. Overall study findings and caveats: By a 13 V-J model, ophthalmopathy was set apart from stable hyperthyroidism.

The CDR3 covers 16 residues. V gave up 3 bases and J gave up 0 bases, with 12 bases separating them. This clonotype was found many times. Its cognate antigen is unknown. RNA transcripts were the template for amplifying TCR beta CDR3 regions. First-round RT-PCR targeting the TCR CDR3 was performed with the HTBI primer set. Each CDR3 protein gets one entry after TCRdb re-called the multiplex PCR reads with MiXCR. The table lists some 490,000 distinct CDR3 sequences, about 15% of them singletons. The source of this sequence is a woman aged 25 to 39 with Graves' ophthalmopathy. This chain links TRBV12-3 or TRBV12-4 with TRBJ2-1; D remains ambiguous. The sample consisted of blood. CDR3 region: CASSFRVLSSYNEQFF. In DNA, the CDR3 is TGTGCCAGCAGTTTCAGAGTCCTGAGCTCCTACAATGAGCAGTTCTTC.